A single sample is the source of the 16 T cell receptor beta chains below, sequenced in a study of molecular identifiers for immune sequencing clone quantification. Via MiXCR, TCRdb re-called the PCR reads, giving one row per CDR3 protein. Counted here are under 800,000 distinct CDR3 sequences, about 25% occurring once; the ten biggest clones make up about 0.81%. Sample: naive CD8+ T cells from blood, with Jurkat cell RNA spiked in. Specified subset: FACS-sorted CD8+CD4-CCR7+CD45RA+ naive T cells. These receptors all come from a human donor in good health. Some libraries in this study had Jurkat cell RNA spiked in.

This clonotype has ten or more counts. This sequence joins TRBV6-5 and TRBJ2-7; TRBD2 aligns across 14 bases. Looked up from germline, CDR1 is MNHEY and CDR2 is SVGAGI. The CDR3 loop spans 16 amino acids. With 0 bases clipped from V and 6 bases from J, the junction kept 4 bases outside the gene matches. CDR3 residues: CASSYSGLAGGSEQYF. DNA of the CDR3: TGTGCCAGCAGTTACTCCGGACTAGCGGGGGGATCCGAGCAGTACTTC.

This clonotype has only one observation. The rearrangement uses TRBV3-1 and TRBJ1-4; TRBD1 might be the D (6 bases). The CDR3 is made up of 13 amino acids. The germline V gene has CDR1 LGHDT and CDR2 YNNKEL (reference sequence). V was clipped by 5 bases and J by 7 bases, with 11 bases between them. Written as DNA, the CDR3 is TGTGCCAGCAGCTCAAGGGGGGTTGAAAAACTGTTTTTT. Its translation is CASSSRGVEKLFF.

Ten or more counts support this clonotype. V and J are TRBV7-9 and TRBJ1-1, with D uncertain. Trimming took off 5 bases at V and 3 bases at J, with 7 bases between the two ends. CDR1 is SEHNR, CDR2 FQNEAQ, per germline (reference sequence). There are 12 residues in the CDR3. DNA for the CDR3: TGTGCCAGCAGCCAAGGATACACTGAAGCTTTCTTT. Translated: CASSQGYTEAFF.

On this clonotype itself: A read error is possible here, since a much larger clone lies one base away. The chain carries TRBV6-2 or TRBV6-3 and TRBJ1-5; D not resolved. Germline assignment: CDR1 MNHEY and CDR2 SVGEGT. CDR3 length: 12 amino acids. CDR3 residues: CASSYSRQPKHF. CDR3 coding DNA: TGTGCCAGCAGTTACTCTAGGCAGCCCAAGCATTTT.

About this clonotype itself: This may arise from a read error, as a much more abundant clone is one base away. The chain uses TRBV6-6 and TRBJ2-7, with 8 bases identical to TRBD2. CDR1 is MNHNY and CDR2 is SVGAGI in the germline V gene (reference sequence). V lost 10 bases to trimming and J lost 5 bases; unmatched junction nucleotides: 16. The CDR3 has 15 residues. CDR3 nucleotide sequence: TGTGCCACCACCCCTGTTGCGGGAGGCGGGCACGAGCAGTACTTC. Protein: CATTPVAGGGHEQYF.

This chain connects TRBV6-2 or TRBV6-3 to TRBJ2-2, with 8 bases that match TRBD2. This CDR3 contains 15 residues. Trimming at V came to 4 bases and at J to 3 bases, leaving 4 bases not matched to a gene. Germline V CDR1 and CDR2: MNHEY, SVGEGT. CDR3 DNA sequence: TGTGCCAGCAGTTGGTTAGCGGGGTACACCGGGGAGCTGTTTTTT. This encodes CASSWLAGYTGELFF.

This clonotype was recorded many times. The rearrangement links TRBV12-3 or TRBV12-4 to TRBJ2-7; no definite D call. With 5 bases removed from V and 7 bases from J, the gap between germline ends came to 15 bases. The CDR3 has 13 residues. CDR3: CASSPRIHGEQYF. CDR3 sequence (DNA): TGTGCCAGCAGTCCCCGGATTCATGGGGAGCAGTACTTC.

In its sample, this clonotype was seen many times. The chain recombines TRBV5-5 with TRBJ2-2; 12 nucleotides line up with TRBD2. Unmatched junction bases numbered 0, after V lost 2 bases and J lost 4 bases. The CDR3 consists of 15 residues. CDR1 and CDR2 from the germline V gene are SGHKS and YYEKEE (reference sequence). CDR3 sequence reads: CASSLLAGGTGELFF. DNA of the CDR3: TGTGCCAGCAGCTTACTAGCGGGAGGCACCGGGGAGCTGTTTTTT.

The genes are TRBV2 and TRBJ2-2; either TRBD1 or TRBD2 may fit D (5 bases each). V lost 0 bases and J 3 bases, leaving 14 bases between the germline ends. The CDR3 is 17 amino acids. Germline loops: CDR1 SNHLY, CDR2 FYNNEI. The CDR3 is CASSEALQGEDTGELFF. CDR3 nucleotides: TGTGCCAGCAGTGAAGCGCTTCAGGGAGAGGACACCGGGGAGCTGTTTTTT.

The chain couples TRBV27 to TRBJ2-7, with D maybe TRBD2 (7 bases). V was clipped by 8 bases and J by 4 bases, with 12 bases between them. In germline, CDR1 is MNHEY, CDR2 SMNVEV (reference sequence). The CDR3 is 12 amino acids. CDR3 in amino acids: CASGGALYEQYF. Written as DNA, the CDR3 is TGTGCCAGCGGGGGGGCCTTGTACGAGCAGTACTTC.

This clonotype was recorded at least ten times. The chain couples TRBV20-1 to TRBJ2-3; 8 nucleotides line up with TRBD2. Unmatched junction bases numbered 14, after V lost 0 bases and J lost 6 bases. Per the germline V gene, CDR1 is DFQATT and CDR2 is SNEGSKA (reference sequence). The CDR3 loop spans 17 amino acids. The CDR3, as DNA: TGCAGTGCTAGAGACCCCAACGGGAGGGCCCCATCTGATACGCAGTATTTT. It yields the protein CSARDPNGRAPSDTQYF.

This clonotype was detected many times. The chain uses TRBV7-9 and TRBJ2-7; TRBD1 is a possible D gene (6 bases). Germline CDR1 reads SEHNR; CDR2 reads FQNEAQ (reference sequence). The V and J ends lost 0 bases and 4 bases respectively, with 10 bases between them. CDR3 length equals 14 residues. The CDR3 is CASSLAVGAYEQYF. The CDR3 bases are TGTGCCAGCAGCTTAGCTGTGGGGGCGTACGAGCAGTACTTC.

The genes are TRBV27 and TRBJ2-7, with unresolved D. Germline V gives CDR1 MNHEY, CDR2 SMNVEV (reference sequence). V lost 6 bases and J lost 0, with 9 bases in between. This CDR3 has 13 amino acids. CDR3 sequence reads: CASRCRSSYEQYF. CDR3 DNA sequence: TGTGCCAGCAGATGCAGGTCCTCCTACGAGCAGTACTTC.

About this clonotype: Germline and junction disagree at one end, which may indicate a read error. The rearrangement links TRBV9 to TRBJ2-5, with D hard to call. Germline V gene data show CDR1 as SGDLS and CDR2 as YYNGEE. This CDR3 contains 14 residues. For the CDR3, the DNA is TGTGCCAGCAGCGTAGGTGACAATCAAGAGACCCGGTACTTC. It specifies CASSVGDNQETRYF. The variable domain in full, completed from reference TRBV9 and TRBJ2-5, reads DSGVTQTPKHLITATGQRVTLRCSPRSGDLSVYWYQQSLDQGLQFLIQYYNGEERAKGNILERFSAQQFPDLHSELNLSSLELGDSALYFCASSVGDNQETRYFGPGTRLLVL.

In its sample, this clonotype was seen many times. As DNA, the CDR3 is TGTGCCAGCAGCTTAGCGGTTTCAACGACCTACAATGAGCAGTTCTTC. The encoded protein is CASSLAVSTTYNEQFF. V and J are TRBV11-2 and TRBJ2-1; no clear D. CDR1 and CDR2 from the germline V gene are SGHAT and FQNNGV. V lost 1 base and J lost 2, with 12 bases in between. The CDR3 contains 16 residues.

Regarding this clonotype: A much larger clone is a single base away; this may be a read error. The genes are TRBV27 and TRBJ1-5; unclear D gene. The V end lost 5 bases, the J end lost 0 bases, and 17 bases lay between the germline ends. CDR1 MNHEY and CDR2 SMNVEV come from the germline V gene (reference sequence). The CDR3 has 17 residues. CDR3 DNA sequence: TGTGCCAGCAGTCCCAGACTTTTAAACCCTAGCAATCAGCCCCAGCATTTT. Translation: CASSPRLLNPSNQPQHF.